The sequence of this TCR beta chain was determined in a study of T-cell reconstitution after alpha-beta-depleted transplantation in children. Study results and caveats: Several hundred expanded graft clones reportedly supplied alpha-beta T cells about two months after transplant. Diversity of TCRbeta at day 60 was high in some patients, arising from surviving recipient T cells and thymic progenitors. Hyperexpanded clones declined; after one year, newly produced T cells mostly supplied diversity.

This clonotype came up many times. Its antigen is as yet unknown. Preparation of the TCRbeta library involved a method that used unique molecular identifiers. TCRdb reprocessed the PCR reads via MiXCR and lists one record per CDR3 protein. The sample consists of around 240,000 distinct CDR3 sequences, roughly 8.2% of them appearing once. The junction had 3 bases not matched to a gene; V was cut back by 0 bases and J by 5 bases. This CDR3 contains 15 residues. Germline V gene sequence: CDR1 SGHRS, CDR2 YFSETQ. This TCR came from a male patient younger than 18 who had a stem cell transplant for acute lymphoblastic leukemia, so the T cells may come from the graft donor. The specimen was PBMCs, mostly from graft donor cells, collected 180 days after TCRalphabeta/CD19-depleted stem cell transplant. The rearrangement uses TRBV5-1 and TRBJ2-1; 9 bases fit TRBD1. CDR3 in amino acids: CASSLVGQGHNEQFF. DNA for the CDR3: TGCGCCAGCAGCTTGGTGGGACAGGGACACAATGAGCAGTTCTTC.